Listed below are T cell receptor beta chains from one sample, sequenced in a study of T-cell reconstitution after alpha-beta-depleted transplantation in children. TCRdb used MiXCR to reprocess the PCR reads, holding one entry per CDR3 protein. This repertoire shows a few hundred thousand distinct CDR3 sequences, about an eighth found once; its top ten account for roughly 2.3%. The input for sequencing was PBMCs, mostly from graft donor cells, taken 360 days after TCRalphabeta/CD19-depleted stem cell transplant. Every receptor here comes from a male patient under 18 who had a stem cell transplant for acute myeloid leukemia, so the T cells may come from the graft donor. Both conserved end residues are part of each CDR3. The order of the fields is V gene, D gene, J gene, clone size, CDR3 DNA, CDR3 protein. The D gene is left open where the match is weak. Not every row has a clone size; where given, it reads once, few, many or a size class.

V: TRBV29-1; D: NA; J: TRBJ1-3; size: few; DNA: TGCAGCGCCGCGGGGGGGTTATCTGGAAACACCATATATTTT; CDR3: CSAAGGLSGNTIYF
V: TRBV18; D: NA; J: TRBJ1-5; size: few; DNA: TGTGCCAGCTCACCTACGGGGGATCAGCCCCAGCATTTT; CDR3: CASSPTGDQPQHF
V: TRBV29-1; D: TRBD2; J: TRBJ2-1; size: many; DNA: TGCAGCGTTGAAGTAGATAGCGGGAGGATAAATGAGCAGTTCTTC; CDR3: CSVEVDSGRINEQFF
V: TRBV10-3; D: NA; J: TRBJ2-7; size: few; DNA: TGTGCCATCAGTGATGGGGACAGGGCAAGCGGGAGATTCTCCTACGAGCAGTACTTC; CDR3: CAISDGDRASGRFSYEQYF
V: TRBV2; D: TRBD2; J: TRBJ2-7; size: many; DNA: TGTGCCAGCAGTGAAGAGACTAGCGGGATCTCCTACGAGCAGTACTTC; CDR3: CASSEETSGISYEQYF
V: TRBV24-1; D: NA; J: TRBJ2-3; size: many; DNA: TGTGCCACCAGTGACTCTCCTTCGGGCCCGCAGTATTTT; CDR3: CATSDSPSGPQYF
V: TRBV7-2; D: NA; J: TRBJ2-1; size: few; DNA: TGTGCCAGCAGCTTGGGGAGGCGGTTAAACTCCTACAATGAGCAGTTCTTC; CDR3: CASSLGRRLNSYNEQFF
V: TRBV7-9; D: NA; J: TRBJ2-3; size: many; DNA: TGTGCCAGCAGCTTAGGGCTAGCAGATACGCAGTATTTT; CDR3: CASSLGLADTQYF
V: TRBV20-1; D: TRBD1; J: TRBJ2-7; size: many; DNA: TGCAGTGCTTTTTCTCCAGGGGGCGACGAGCAGTACTTC; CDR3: CSAFSPGGDEQYF
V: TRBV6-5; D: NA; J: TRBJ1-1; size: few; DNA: TGTGCCAGCAGTTACACAGGGATGATGAACACTGAAGCTTTCTTT; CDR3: CASSYTGMMNTEAFF
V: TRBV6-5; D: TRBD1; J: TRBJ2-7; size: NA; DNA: TGTGCCAGCAGTTCAGACAGGGCTGGATACGAGCAGTACTTC; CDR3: CASSSDRAGYEQYF
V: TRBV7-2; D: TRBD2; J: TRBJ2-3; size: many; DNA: TGTGCCAGCAGCTTTTATAGCGGGAGAGGAGATACGCAGTATTTT; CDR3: CASSFYSGRGDTQYF
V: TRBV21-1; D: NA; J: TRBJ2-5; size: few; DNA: TGTGCCAGCAGCAACATTAACCCCAGGAAAGAGACCCAGTACTTC; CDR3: CASSNINPRKETQYF
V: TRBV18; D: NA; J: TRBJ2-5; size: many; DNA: TGTGCCAGCTCACCGGGGAGGGGGTCCCAAGAGACCCAGTACTTC; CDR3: CASSPGRGSQETQYF
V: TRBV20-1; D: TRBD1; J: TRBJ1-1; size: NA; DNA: TGCAGTGCTGTGACAGGGGGCCATAGGAACACTGAAGCTTTCTTT; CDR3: CSAVTGGHRNTEAFF
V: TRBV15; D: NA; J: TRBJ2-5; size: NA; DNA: TGTGCCACCGAGACTACCAATCAAGAGACCCAGTACTTC; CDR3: CATETTNQETQYF
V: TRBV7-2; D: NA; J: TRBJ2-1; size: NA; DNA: TGTGCCAGCAGTACCGGCTTACTAGTAAATGAGCAGTTCTTC; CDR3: CASSTGLLVNEQFF
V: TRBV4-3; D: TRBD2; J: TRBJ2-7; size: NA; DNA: TGCGCCAGCAGCCAGGGGTCCGGGACTAGCGTCTACGAGCAGTACTTC; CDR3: CASSQGSGTSVYEQYF
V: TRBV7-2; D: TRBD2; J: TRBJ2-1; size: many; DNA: TGTGCCAGCAGCTTAGCGGAGACTAGCATCCCTGAGCAGTTCTTC; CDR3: CASSLAETSIPEQFF
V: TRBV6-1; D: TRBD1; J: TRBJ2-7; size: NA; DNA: TGTGCCAGCAGGAAGGCAGGACAGGGGCTCTACGAGCAGTACTTC; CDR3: CASRKAGQGLYEQYF
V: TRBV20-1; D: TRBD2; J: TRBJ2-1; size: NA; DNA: TGCAGTGCTAGAGAACGTCCGGGACTAGCGGGAGGGCCCGTGCAGTTCTTC; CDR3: CSARERPGLAGGPVQFF
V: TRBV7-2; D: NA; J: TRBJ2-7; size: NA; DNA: TGTGCCAGCAGCTTAGGAATCGCCAGGGCCTCCTACGAGCAGTACTTC; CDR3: CASSLGIARASYEQYF
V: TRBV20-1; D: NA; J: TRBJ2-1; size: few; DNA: TGCAGTTCATCCGGGACTTCCCTAGGAGAGCAGTTCTTC; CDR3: CSSSGTSLGEQFF
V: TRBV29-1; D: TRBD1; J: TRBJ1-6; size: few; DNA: TGCAGCGTTGGACAGGGGCGTGATTCACCCCTCCACTTT; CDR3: CSVGQGRDSPLHF
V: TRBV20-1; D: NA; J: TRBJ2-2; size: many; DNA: TGCAGTGCTAGGGCTCAGGGGCCCTACACCGGGGAGCTGTTTTTT; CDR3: CSARAQGPYTGELFF
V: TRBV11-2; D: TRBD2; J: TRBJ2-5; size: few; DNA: TGTGCCAGCAGCGTCGCGGGACTAGCGGGAGAGACCCAGTACTTC; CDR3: CASSVAGLAGETQYF
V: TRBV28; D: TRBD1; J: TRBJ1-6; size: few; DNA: TGTGCCAGCGGCGCCCGGACAGGAACCTATAATTCACCCCTCCACTTT; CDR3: CASGARTGTYNSPLHF
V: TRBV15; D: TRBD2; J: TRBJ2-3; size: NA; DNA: TGTGCCACCAGCAGAGAGGCGAGCGGGAATTGGGAAGATACGCAGTATTTT; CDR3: CATSREASGNWEDTQYF
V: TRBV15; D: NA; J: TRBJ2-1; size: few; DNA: TGTGCCACCAACCGGGACCACAATGAGCAGTTCTTC; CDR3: CATNRDHNEQFF
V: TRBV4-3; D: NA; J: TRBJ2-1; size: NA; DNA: TGCGCCAGCAGCCAAGGGGGTGGCGGGTTCATAGTTTTGGATGAGCAGTTCTTC; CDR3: CASSQGGGGFIVLDEQFF
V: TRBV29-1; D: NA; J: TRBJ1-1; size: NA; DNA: TGCAGCGTTGGAAAGTCGGGGGGTTACACGGAGGCTTTCTTT; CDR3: CSVGKSGGYTEAFF
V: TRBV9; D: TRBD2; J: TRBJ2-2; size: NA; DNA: TGTGCCAGCAGCGCGAGGACTAGCGGGGGGGGAACCGGGGAGCTGTTTTTT; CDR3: CASSARTSGGGTGELFF
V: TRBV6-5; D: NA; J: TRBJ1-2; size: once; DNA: TGTGCCAGCAGTTACTCTCCGGTTTCGAATTATGGCTACACCTTC; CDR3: CASSYSPVSNYGYTF
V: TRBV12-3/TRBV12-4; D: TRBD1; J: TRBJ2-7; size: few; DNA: TGTGCCAGCAGTTGGGACAGGCGCTCCTACGAGCAGTACTTC; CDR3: CASSWDRRSYEQYF
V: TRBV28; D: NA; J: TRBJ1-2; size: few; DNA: TGTGCCAGCAGTTTACAGGACCGGGACAACTATGGCTACACCTTC; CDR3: CASSLQDRDNYGYTF
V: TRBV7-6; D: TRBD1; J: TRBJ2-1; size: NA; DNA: TGTGCCAGCAGCTTTTCCGGGACAGGGCTTTACAATGAGCAGTTCTTC; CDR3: CASSFSGTGLYNEQFF
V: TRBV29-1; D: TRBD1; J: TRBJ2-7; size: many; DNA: TGCAGCGTTGGACAGGGGGGTTTTTACGAGCAGTACTTC; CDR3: CSVGQGGFYEQYF
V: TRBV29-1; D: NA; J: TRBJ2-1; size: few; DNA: NA; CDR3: CSVGEGTSVEFF
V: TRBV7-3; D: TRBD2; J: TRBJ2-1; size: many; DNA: TGTGCCAGCAGCTTCCTAGCGGGAGGTCTCCGGGATGAGCAGTTCTTC; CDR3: CASSFLAGGLRDEQFF
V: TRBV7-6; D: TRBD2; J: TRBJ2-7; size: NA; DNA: TGTGCCAGCAGGCCTAGCGGGAGCTCATCCTACGAGCAGTACTTC; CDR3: CASRPSGSSSYEQYF
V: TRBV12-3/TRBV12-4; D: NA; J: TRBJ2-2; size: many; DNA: TGTGCCAGCGGGAATGGGGCCGGGGAGCTGTTTTTT; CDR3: CASGNGAGELFF
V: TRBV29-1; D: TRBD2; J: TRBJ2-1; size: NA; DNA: TGCAGCGTTCGGCCCCGACTAGCGGGAGACAATGAGCAGTTCTTC; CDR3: CSVRPRLAGDNEQFF
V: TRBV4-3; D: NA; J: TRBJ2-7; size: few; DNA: TGCGCCAGCAGCCAAGAGAACAACTACGAGCAGTACTTC; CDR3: CASSQENNYEQYF
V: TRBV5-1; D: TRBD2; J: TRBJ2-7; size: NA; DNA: TGCGCCAGCAGCTTGGTTTTAGCGGGAGCCAGGGACGAGCAGTACTTC; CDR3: CASSLVLAGARDEQYF
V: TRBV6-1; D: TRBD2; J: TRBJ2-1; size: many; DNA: TGTGCCAGCAGAGTCTCGGGGGGGATCAATGAGCAGTTCTTC; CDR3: CASRVSGGINEQFF
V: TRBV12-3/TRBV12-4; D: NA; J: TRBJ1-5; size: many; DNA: TGTGCCAGCATGGCGGCGGGGGCCTTCAATCAGCCCCAGCATTTT; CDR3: CASMAAGAFNQPQHF